This T cell receptor (beta chain) was sequenced during a study of cytomegalovirus exposure and HLA in healthy donors (dated by TCRdb to the late 2010s). For the study in its entirety: An earlier analysis of around 600 of the donors reported roughly 270 Gb of sequence data and around 120 million unique TCR beta sequences from 150 million to 200 million T cells. Roughly 300 gigabases of sequencing data and approximately 91 million unique TCR sequences made up an early release that covered several hundred HLA-typed donors. The genetic ancestry cluster associated with self-reported Caucasian donors included around 76% of the roughly 400 genotyped donors. The study aimed to test whether signatures of past pathogen exposure could be identified by cataloging public T cell receptors. The study used immunosequencing to profile the T cell repertoires of under 700 subjects and linked those repertoires to cytomegalovirus serostatus. In addition to the first cohort of roughly 700 subjects, a separate validation cohort of 100 to 150 different subjects was used. To predict cytomegalovirus infection status, the study combined high-throughput TCR immunosequencing, statistical association of individual TCRs with disease status, and machine learning. To study patterns of TCR occurrence, a later analysis re-analyzed previously published TCR beta repertoires from under 750 donors and added high-resolution HLA genotyping. Rather than using new phenotypic data, the later analysis identified candidate immune exposures from TCR beta sequences and from how often those sequences occurred across donors. To decide whether each TCR beta V gene segment behaved as functional or pseudogenic, an earlier analysis of over 500 of the donors relied on high-throughput TCR beta sequencing. Donor age, sex, ethnicity and CMV serostatus were compiled together with the repertoire data. In a later genetic analysis, genome-wide SNP genotypes for about 60% of the 666 donors were used, and that subset was treated as a discovery cohort. All discovery cohort repertoires had been generated on a single sequencing platform. HLA typing included class I and class II loci at four-digit resolution. Typing coverage varied by locus: roughly 629-640 donors for A, B, C, DRB1 and DQB1; roughly 510 for DQA1; around 610 for DPA1; around 450 for DPB1. A handful of DR-DQ haplotypes were treated as single units for association and clustering because of strong linkage in the cohort. On average, around 230,000 unique TCR beta nucleotide sequences were sequenced per donor among about 400 genotyped donors of the cohort, with roughly a sixth of those sequences being non-productive. The research as a whole found: In both the original and validation cohorts, the classifier was reported to diagnose cytomegalovirus status with high specificity and sensitivity. At a false discovery rate of 0.05, a later analysis linked 15,000 to 20,000 TCR beta sequences to specific HLA alleles. In a later genetic analysis, a missense DCLRE1C variant was associated with V-gene and J-gene trimming of TCR beta chains, and the association was replicated in an independent cohort. Most TCR sequences were observed very rarely across donors, whereas some public TCRs were present in many individuals. Only TCR beta chains were sequenced in this cohort, and the absence of alpha or paired-chain data limited detectable features. CMV serostatus was the only immune exposure information available for the cohort. Some IMGT-functional V segments, including TRBV6-2 and TRBV6-3, could not be told apart with the 87-base-pair reads, so those segments were excluded. Because some donors lacked HLA typing at each locus, the association tests relied only on the typed subset. Assigning TCR associations to individual alleles was difficult when HLA alleles, especially DR and DQ, strongly co-occurred. The earlier analysis of around 600 of the donors excluded over 15 rarely observed V segments, including chromosome 9 orphons, because counts were too low. Most CMV-associated TCR beta chains appeared to be HLA-restricted in a later analysis, and the HLA associations seemed to be driven largely by CMV exposure. The study listed approximately 150 TCR beta chains as associated with cytomegalovirus. According to a later genetic analysis, donors in an Asian-associated ancestry cluster had fewer N-insertions in productive TCRs than the approximately 700-donor mean. Several of the top co-occurrence clusters appeared to be linked to parvovirus B19, influenza, CMV and Epstein-Barr virus, according to a later analysis. A cluster of highly shared sequence variants was judged likely to represent a technical artifact of the sequencing pipeline. A few of the identified cytomegalovirus-associated TCR beta chains were confirmed in vitro to be specific for cytomegalovirus antigens. In a later analysis, HLA-associated TCR beta chains showed more clonal expansion and lower generation probabilities than non-associated chains that were equally common. Linkage disequilibrium might explain the correlated functional status among segregating V segments, but an unknown experimental factor could not be ruled out. It was suggested by the authors that the approach could potentially be generalized to other disease states and immunological phenotypes. Broadly in line with IMGT annotations, most TCR beta V segments showed up in productive rearrangements about 87% or about 30% of the time in an earlier analysis of around 600 of the donors. A further reported finding was that TCR beta sequences accurately predicted the HLA-A and HLA-B alleles for most subjects in the first cohort. A later analysis found that TCR association rates varied across HLA loci, with DRB1 alleles showing the most associated TCRs and HLA-C alleles the fewest. Roughly uniform sequencing depth across donors was assumed in presence/absence analyses, although this assumption may not hold.

Receptors were amplified or captured by the immunoSEQ multiplex PCR assay. For the multiplex PCR, a mixture combining 60 forward primers for TCR Vbeta segments and 13 reverse primers for TCR Jbeta segments was used. The CDR3 region of rearranged TCR beta genes was amplified from genomic DNA with a multiplex PCR assay. The Illumina HiSeq System was used to sequence the amplified TCR beta libraries as 87-base-pair reads. As for how the authors treated the data: A later analysis counted about 80 million unique TCR beta chains across the 550 to 700 repertoires, and 10 million to 11 million of these chains were shared by at least two donors. Raw reads were error-corrected and collapsed into unique sequences with a nearest-neighbor algorithm that merged closely related sequences to remove PCR and sequencing errors. CDR3 sequences were aligned to IMGT reference sequences to assign V, D and J gene segments. For a sequence to be retained, at least a six-nucleotide match to both a V gene segment and a J gene segment was required. Rearrangements were classified as productive when the CDR3 lacked stop codons and remained in frame with V and J, and all other rearrangements were classified as non-productive. CDR3 was defined according to IMGT convention as the region running from the second conserved V-encoded cysteine to the conserved J-encoded phenylalanine. Sequences without an unambiguous match to a single V gene segment were excluded from the earlier analysis of about 600 of the donors. An earlier analysis of a few hundred of the donors called V segments functional above 56.7% productive rearrangements and segregating when the between-donor standard deviation exceeded 5%. A statistical classification framework was developed to diagnose cytomegalovirus status using the catalog of TCR beta chain sequences. V and J gene assignment, in a later analysis, came from comparing TCR nucleotide sequences with IMGT/GENE-DB human TR gene sequences. The TCRdist pipeline was used in a later analysis to assign CDR3 sequences and most-parsimonious VDJ recombination scenarios. A later analysis defined each TCR beta chain by its CDR3 amino acid sequence plus V-gene family, and excluded reads lacking a unique V-gene family. To address suspected cross-contamination and a sequencing artifact, a later analysis removed roughly 640 highly shared, low-generation-probability nucleotide sequences. In a later analysis, a clonal expansion index for each public chain was calculated from normalized within-repertoire ranks of inferred template counts. In a later analysis, generation probabilities were computed with a VDJ recombination model fitted to out-of-frame rearrangements, and the resulting probabilities were checked against IGoR. In a later analysis, TCR-TCR, TCR-HLA and TCR-CMV co-occurrence was scored with hypergeometric tests, and a repertoire-size bias correction was applied to TCR pairs. False discovery rates were estimated in a later analysis by permuting HLA or CMV assignments 20 times. In a later analysis, co-occurring TCRs were grouped using DBSCAN, and TCRdist sequence similarity was added for clustering within HLA-allele-positive subsets. Repertoires with fewer than 30,000 or more than 120,000 public chains, plus five repertoires with anomalous nucleotide sharing, were excluded from co-occurrence clustering. TCRdb retrieved this table from immuneACCESS and kept in-frame rearrangements only. Not all clones are present; in checked studies, unresolved V genes account for under half, and no reason is known for the remainder. V and J calls and clone size come straight from that table; D and trimming were deduced from the DNA. A total of 100,000 to 150,000 clones appear in this sample, around four fifths of them only once. The ten largest clonotypes hold 3.6% of the sample.

A note on this clone: The antigen this receptor binds is unknown. No much larger clone is present one base from it, and per-base qualities are unavailable.

The CDR3 measures 14 amino acids from cysteine to phenylalanine. Only CDR3 DNA is held: 42 bases, read in frame from base 1. Based on the germline V gene, the CDR1 and CDR2 sequences are SNHLY and FYNNEI. Trimming takes 6 bases off V and 5 bases off J; junction bases not matched to a gene: 6. The cohort was made up of 666 healthy bone marrow donors. All cohort members were sampled while nominally healthy, although unrecorded immune exposures were likely present. The donor was CMV seropositive and belonged to the group of 250 to 300 seropositive cohort members. A peripheral blood sample was provided by each donor, and peripheral blood mononuclear cells were used for TCR beta sequencing. Genomic DNA extraction from the blood cell samples was performed with the Qiagen DNeasy Blood Extraction Kit.

This TCR was sampled from a woman aged 35 to 49 in good health and CMV-seropositive. Here the chain combines TRBV2 and TRBJ1-2; the junction holds 10 bases that match TRBD1. The sample consisted of PBMCs. The DNA sequence follows: TGTGCCAGCAGCGGGACAGGGGAAAAATATGGCTACACCTTC. Translated, it gives CASSGTGEKYGYTF.